The 31 T cell receptor beta chains reported below all come from one sample, sequenced in a study of blood T cell repertoires in COVID-19. Measured with immunoSEQ multiplex PCR; TCRdb has only the in-frame clones, and not every one. The data show about 220,000 clones, under 90% seen once. The sequenced material came from peripheral blood. These receptors all stem from a man aged 25 to 45 with active or convalescent COVID-19.

This clone has a handful of counts. The rearrangement links TRBV7-9 to TRBJ1-4; no reliable D call. The CDR3 length is 13 residues. V lost 6 bases and J 8 bases, leaving 13 bases between the germline ends. Germline loops: CDR1 SEHNR, CDR2 FQNEAQ (reference sequence). Written as DNA, the CDR3 is TGTGCCAGCAGATACTTCCAAGAGGAAAAACTGTTTTTT. It yields the protein CASRYFQEEKLFF.

V usage is TRBV18 and J usage is TRBJ1-2; D gene uncertain. V dropped 3 bases and J dropped 6 bases, with 17 bases sitting between them. This CDR3 is built from 15 residues. Germline CDR1 is KGHSH and CDR2 is LQKENI. This chain's CDR3 is CASSPVTTPVNGYTF. The CDR3 DNA sequence: TGTGCCAGCTCACCGGTTACTACCCCGGTGAATGGCTACACCTTC.

The chain recombines TRBV9 with TRBJ2-1; 8 nucleotides match TRBD2. This CDR3 is 16 amino acids long. Germline V gene lookup returns CDR1 SGDLS and CDR2 YYNGEE. V lost 4 bases to trimming and J lost 8 bases; unmatched junction nucleotides: 14. The CDR3 here is CASSIGLAGGAHEQFF. The CDR3 DNA follows: TGTGCCAGCAGCATAGGACTAGCAGGAGGAGCTCATGAGCAGTTCTTC.

The chain is built from TRBV28 and TRBJ1-5, with D perhaps matching TRBD1 (5 bases). CDR3 length: 14 amino acids. Germline CDR1 and CDR2: MDHEN and SYDVKM. Trimming cost V 5 bases and J 9 bases, with 17 bases left between them. CDR3: CASSPDSLGRPQHF. CDR3 DNA: TGTGCCAGCAGTCCCGACAGCCTCGGTCGGCCCCAGCATTTT.

The chain joins TRBV28 to TRBJ2-7; TRBD1 might be the D (6 bases). The germline V gene has CDR1 MDHEN and CDR2 SYDVKM. The CDR3 spans 12 residues. Trimming took 3 bases from V and 9 from J, leaving 12 bases between them. CDR3 coding DNA: TGTGCCAGCAGTTTTACGGACAGTCGGCAGTACTTC. Its translation: CASSFTDSRQYF.

The chain uses TRBV5-8 and TRBJ2-7; no firm D call. With 5 bases removed from V and 0 bases from J, the gap between germline ends came to 12 bases. Per germline, CDR1 SGHTS and CDR2 YDEGEE. This CDR3 is 14 amino acids long. CDR3 protein: CASRARLISYEQYF. CDR3 nucleotide sequence: TGTGCCAGCAGGGCACGACTGATCTCCTACGAGCAGTACTTC.

V is TRBV7-9 and J is TRBJ2-5, with 10 bases identical to TRBD2. Germline CDR1 is SEHNR and CDR2 is FQNEAQ (reference sequence). V lost 5 bases to trimming and J lost 5 bases; unmatched junction nucleotides: 17. The CDR3 runs 18 residues. CDR3 DNA sequence: TGTGCCAGCAGCCCACCAGGTATAGCGGGAGGCCGGGGTGAGACCCAGTACTTC. It yields the protein CASSPPGIAGGRGETQYF.

At least ten counts were recorded for this clone. The V and J genes are TRBV7-8 and TRBJ2-2, with 8 nucleotides matching TRBD2. The V and J ends lost 5 bases and 6 bases, in that order; junction bases with no gene match: 8. Germline V gene sequence: CDR1 SGHVS, CDR2 FQNEAQ. The CDR3 extends over 15 amino acids. The CDR3 region has the DNA TGTGCCAGCAGCCCACCCGGGAGGGAGGCCGGGGAGCTGTTTTTT. Protein product: CASSPPGREAGELFF.

The rearrangement links TRBV7-9 to TRBJ1-2, with TRBD1 matching over 7 bases. V trimming: 2 bases; J trimming: 4 bases; junction bases outside the gene matches: 10. Germline V gene sequence: CDR1 SEHNR, CDR2 FQNEAQ (reference sequence). The CDR3 contains 16 residues. The CDR3: CASSLPTGAPGYGYTF. The CDR3 DNA reads TGTGCCAGCAGCTTACCCACAGGGGCCCCAGGCTATGGCTACACCTTC.

This clone showed up just once. The rearrangement joins TRBV28 to TRBJ1-6; 7 bases match TRBD1. Germline CDR1 MDHEN, CDR2 SYDVKM. The length of the CDR3 is 16 residues. After removal of 3 bases from V and 7 bases from J, the junction contained 9 bases not matched to a gene. The CDR3 sequence: CASSFWLGQKNSPLHF. CDR3 bases: TGTGCCAGCAGTTTTTGGCTGGGACAGAAAAATTCACCCCTCCACTTT. The full variable domain, completed using reference TRBV28 and TRBJ1-6, is DVKVTQSSRYLVKRTGEKVFLECVQDMDHENMFWYRQDPGLGLRLIYFSYDVKMKEKGDIPEGYSVSREKKERFSLILESASTNQTSMYLCASSFWLGQKNSPLHFGNGTRLTVT.

The V call is TRBV5-4, the J call TRBJ1-2; 12 bases match TRBD1. This CDR3 contains 14 residues. Looked up from germline, CDR1 is SGHNT and CDR2 is YYREEE (reference sequence). Trimming took 7 bases from V and 8 from J; bases not matched to a gene: 9. CDR3 coding DNA: TGTGCCAGCGGATGGGGACAGGGGGCAGGGGGCTACACCTTC. Translating gives CASGWGQGAGGYTF. Using reference TRBV5-4 and TRBJ1-2 for the parts outside the CDR3, the full variable domain is ETGVTQSPTHLIKTRGQQVTLRCSSQSGHNTVSWYQQALGQGPQFIFQYYREEENGRGNFPPRFSGLQFPNYSSELNVNALELDDSALYLCASGWGQGAGGYTFGSGTRLTVV.

The chain uses TRBV2 and TRBJ1-5; 7 positions match TRBD1. The CDR3 is made up of 15 amino acids. J gave up 0 bases and V 8 bases, and 7 bases lay outside the gene matches. Germline CDR1 reads SNHLY; CDR2 reads FYNNEI. The CDR3 DNA is TGTGCCAGCTTGGAGACAGGGCCTAGCAATCAGCCCCAGCATTTT. Translated: CASLETGPSNQPQHF.

The chain combines TRBV3-1 (or the pseudogene TRBV3-2) with TRBJ2-1; D is perhaps TRBD2 (5 bases). Germline V CDR1 and CDR2: LGHDT, YNNKEL (reference sequence). This CDR3 has 16 amino acids. V lost 0 bases, J lost 1 base, and 10 bases lay in between. The CDR3 spells CASSQDSRESYNEQFF. In DNA, the CDR3 is TGTGCCAGCAGCCAAGATTCCCGGGAATCCTACAATGAGCAGTTCTTC.

CDR3 sequence (DNA): TGCGCCAGCAGCTTGCGCGCGGGGGGTAGCACAGATACGCAGTATTTT. Translating gives CASSLRAGGSTDTQYF. The gene calls are TRBV5-1 and TRBJ2-3; 8 positions agree with TRBD2. The CDR3 runs 16 residues. The V and J ends lost 1 base and 0 bases, in that order; junction bases with no gene match: 4. CDR1 and CDR2 from the germline V gene are SGHRS and YFSETQ. The variable domain in full, completed from reference TRBV5-1 and TRBJ2-3, reads KAGVTQTPRYLIKTRGQQVTLSCSPISGHRSVSWYQQTPGQGLQFLFEYFSETQRNKGNFPGRFSGRQFSNSRSEMNVSTLELGDSALYLCASSLRAGGSTDTQYFGPGTRLTVL.

The sample holds one count of this clone. The rearrangement joins TRBV10-3 to TRBJ2-3; perhaps TRBD1 as D (7 bases). Germline V gene sequence: CDR1 ENHRY, CDR2 SYGVKD. CDR3 size: 17 residues. V lost 2 bases, J lost 1 base, and 16 bases lay in between. The CDR3 here is CAISEGGGSPRTDTQYF. CDR3 sequence (DNA): TGTGCCATCAGTGAGGGAGGGGGCAGCCCCCGCACAGATACGCAGTATTTT.

This clone was observed a handful of times. The J gene is TRBJ1-2, the V gene TRBV5-6, with TRBD1 matching over 9 bases. The germline gives CDR1 SGHDT, CDR2 YYEEEE. CDR3 length: 14 residues. V lost 5 bases and J lost 6; bases outside the gene matches: 8. Here the CDR3 reads CASRRAGTGHGYTF. The CDR3 bases are TGTGCCAGCAGGAGGGCCGGGACAGGGCATGGCTACACCTTC. Full variable domain (remainder filled in from reference TRBV5-6 and TRBJ1-2): DAGVTQSPTHLIKTRGQQVTLRCSPKSGHDTVSWYQQALGQGPQFIFQYYEEEERQRGNFPDRFSGHQFPNYSSELNVNALLLGDSALYLCASRRAGTGHGYTFGSGTRLTVV.

The J gene is TRBJ2-7, the V gene TRBV2; 12 nucleotides align to TRBD2. The germline V gene encodes CDR1 SNHLY and CDR2 FYNNEI. The CDR3 covers 15 residues. The junction had 9 bases not matched to a gene; V was cut back by 8 bases and J by 4 bases. CDR3 protein: CASLGRLAGVYEQYF. CDR3 DNA: TGTGCCAGCTTGGGACGACTAGCGGGAGTATACGAGCAGTACTTC.

The chain carries TRBV28 and TRBJ1-3; D not resolved. The CDR3 has 13 amino acids. V lost 6 bases and J lost 8, with 14 bases in between. Per the germline V gene, CDR1 is MDHEN and CDR2 is SYDVKM. The CDR3 protein is CASRGRYWDTIYF. CDR3 sequence (DNA): TGTGCCAGCAGAGGCAGGTATTGGGACACCATATATTTT.

V usage is TRBV7-2 and J usage is TRBJ1-1; D possibly corresponds to TRBD1 (5 bases). Trimming pared 6 bases from V and 11 bases from J, leaving 28 bases between. CDR1 is SGHTA and CDR2 is FQGNSA in the germline V gene. The CDR3 is made up of 16 amino acids. Here the CDR3 reads CASRSGPGRRRGVAFF. CDR3 bases: TGTGCCAGCAGGAGCGGGCCAGGGCGACGCAGAGGTGTGGCTTTCTTT.

This sequence joins TRBV28 and TRBJ2-1; 9 bases align to TRBD1. Germline assignment: CDR1 MDHEN and CDR2 SYDVKM. This CDR3 has 15 amino acids. Trimming cost V 5 bases and J 9 bases; bases outside gene matches: 11. CDR3 amino acids: CASSGRGSGQGEQFF. CDR3 nucleotides: TGTGCCAGCAGTGGGCGGGGTTCGGGACAGGGTGAGCAGTTCTTC.

J is TRBJ2-5 and V is TRBV7-9; 8 nucleotides align to TRBD2. V lost 8 bases, J lost 5 bases, and 4 bases stayed unmatched. This CDR3 comprises 12 residues. The germline gives CDR1 SEHNR, CDR2 FQNEAQ (reference sequence). The CDR3 DNA follows: TGTGCCAGCCGGGGGGGCCCGGAGACCCAGTACTTC. Its protein is CASRGGPETQYF. Drawing the rest from reference TRBV7-9 and TRBJ2-5, the complete variable domain is DTGVSQNPRHKITKRGQNVTFRCDPISEHNRLYWYRQTLGQGPEFLTYFQNEAQLEKSRLLSDRFSAERPKGSFSTLEIQRTEQGDSAMYLCASRGGPETQYFGPGTRLLVL.

The chain employs TRBV28 and TRBJ1-1; 7 bases map to TRBD1. Germline V gene sequence: CDR1 MDHEN, CDR2 SYDVKM. This CDR3 region has 15 residues. V lost 1 base to trimming and J lost 6 bases; unmatched junction nucleotides: 8. The CDR3 DNA reads TGTGCCAGCAGTTTATCGCGGACAGGTGGTCCTGAAGCTTTCTTT. It is translated as CASSLSRTGGPEAFF.

The rearrangement uses TRBV7-8 and TRBJ2-7; no firm D call. The CDR3 runs 15 residues. Between the trimmed V and J ends, which lost 5 bases and 1 base, there was a span of 15 bases. The germline gives CDR1 SGHVS, CDR2 FQNEAQ. The CDR3 nucleotides read TGTGCCAGCAGCCCCCTTTGGGCCCATTCCTACGAGCAGTACTTC. Translation: CASSPLWAHSYEQYF.

This sequence joins TRBV9 and TRBJ2-3; TRBD2 matches 9 bases. Germline CDR1 and CDR2: SGDLS and YYNGEE. This CDR3 contains 16 residues. V lost 0 bases to trimming and J lost 2 bases; unmatched junction nucleotides: 4. For the CDR3, the DNA is TGTGCCAGCAGCGTAGGGGCTAGCGGGGTCACAGATACGCAGTATTTT. Encoded protein: CASSVGASGVTDTQYF.

The J gene is TRBJ2-5, the V gene TRBV7-8; D is perhaps TRBD2 (6 bases). The CDR3 covers 16 residues. Germline V gene sequence: CDR1 SGHVS, CDR2 FQNEAQ. With 4 bases removed from V and 2 bases from J, the gap between germline ends came to 17 bases. The CDR3 sequence is CASSSPLGGEQETQYF. Here the CDR3 DNA reads TGTGCCAGCAGCTCCCCCCTCGGGGGAGAACAAGAGACCCAGTACTTC.

The chain carries TRBV30 and TRBJ2-1, with 8 bases fitting TRBD2. This CDR3 is 18 amino acids long. V was pared by 5 bases and J by 0 bases, with 15 bases of the junction left unmatched. Germline V gene sequence: CDR1 GTSNPN, CDR2 SVGIG (reference sequence). The CDR3 region has the DNA TGTGCCTGGTTAGATGGGTCTAGCGGGTTTAGCTCCTACAATGAGCAGTTCTTC. It encodes CAWLDGSSGFSSYNEQFF.

The chain recombines TRBV7-2 with TRBJ2-7; 12 bases line up with TRBD2. This CDR3 has 15 residues. Trimming removed 6 bases from V and 4 bases from J; junction bases left unmatched: 7. Per the germline V gene, CDR1 is SGHTA and CDR2 is FQGNSA. The CDR3 DNA reads TGTGCCAGCAGGTTTTCGACTAGCGGGAGTTACGAGCAGTACTTC. This gives the protein CASRFSTSGSYEQYF.

This sequence joins TRBV27 and TRBJ2-7; D is possibly TRBD2 (6 bases). V was cut by 4 bases and J by 6 bases, with 19 bases left in between. Germline CDR1 reads MNHEY; CDR2 reads SMNVEV (reference sequence). This CDR3 comprises 15 residues. The DNA for the CDR3 is TGTGCCAGCAGTTCCATCGGGGGTACTCGGGGCGAGCAGTACTTC. Protein product: CASSSIGGTRGEQYF.

The genes are TRBV19 and TRBJ1-4; no reliable D call. V lost 8 bases to trimming and J lost 2 bases, with 15 bases between them. In germline, CDR1 is LNHDA, CDR2 SQIVND (reference sequence). The CDR3 is made up of 15 amino acids. The CDR3 sequence is CASHRLGETNEKLFF. The CDR3 DNA reads TGTGCCAGTCATCGTTTAGGAGAGACTAATGAAAAACTGTTTTTT.

The chain couples TRBV28 to TRBJ2-3; D ambiguous. CDR1 MDHEN and CDR2 SYDVKM come from the germline V gene. Trimming removed 4 bases at V and 3 bases at J, with 11 bases between. The length of the CDR3 is 14 residues. DNA of the CDR3: TGTGCCAGCAGTTCGGTTTCTCCAACAGATACGCAGTATTTT. Protein sequence: CASSSVSPTDTQYF.

The rearrangement links TRBV14 to TRBJ1-2; 9 bases are a match to TRBD1. Trimming took 4 bases from V and 3 from J; bases not matched to a gene: 0. The length of the CDR3 is 13 residues. Germline V CDR1 and CDR2: SGHDN, FVKESK. CDR3 DNA: TGTGCCAGCAGCCGGGACAGGGACTATGGCTACACCTTC. Its protein is CASSRDRDYGYTF.